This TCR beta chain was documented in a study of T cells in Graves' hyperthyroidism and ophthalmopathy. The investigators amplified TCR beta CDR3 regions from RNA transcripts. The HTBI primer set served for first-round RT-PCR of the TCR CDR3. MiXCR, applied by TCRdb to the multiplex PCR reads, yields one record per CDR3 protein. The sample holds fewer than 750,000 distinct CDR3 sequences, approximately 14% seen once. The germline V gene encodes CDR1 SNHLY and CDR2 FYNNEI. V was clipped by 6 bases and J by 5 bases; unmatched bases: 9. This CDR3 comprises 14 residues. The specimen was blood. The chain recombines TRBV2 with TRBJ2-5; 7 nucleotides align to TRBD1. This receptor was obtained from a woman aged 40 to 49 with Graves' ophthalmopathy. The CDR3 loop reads CASRNRQGGETQYF. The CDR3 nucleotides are TGTGCCAGCAGGAACAGACAGGGCGGGGAGACCCAGTACTTC. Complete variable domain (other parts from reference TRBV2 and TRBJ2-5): EPEVTQTPSHQVTQMGQEVILRCVPISNHLYFYWYRQILGQKVEFLVSFYNNEISEKSEIFDDQFSVERPDGSNFTLKIRSTKLEDSAMYFCASRNRQGGETQYFGPGTRLLVL.